Shown below are 20 T cell receptor beta chains from a single sample sequenced in a study of human T cells and chemical hapten exposure. TCRdb ran MiXCR on the 5' RACE reads and lists one entry per CDR3 protein. The data show 110,000 or so distinct CDR3 sequences, approximately 20% seen once. Sequencing started from total RNA isolated from unfractionated whole blood. The receptors here all came from a human donor in good health.

This clonotype has just a few counts. The rearrangement links TRBV29-1 to TRBJ1-1, with D tentatively TRBD1 (5 bases). The V end lost 0 bases, the J end lost 4 bases, and 15 bases lay between the germline ends. The CDR3 is 15 residues long. CDR1 is SQVTM, CDR2 ANQGSEA, per germline. The CDR3 DNA reads TGCAGCGTTGAAGATCGGCAGGGTCGTAGCACTGAAGCTTTCTTT. This gives the protein CSVEDRQGRSTEAFF.

The chain employs TRBV6-2 or TRBV6-3 and TRBJ1-5; D might be TRBD1 (6 bases). Germline CDR1 and CDR2: MNHEY and SVGEGT. The CDR3 is 14 residues long. Trimming shortened V by 5 bases and J by 11 bases, and 19 bases separated the two germline ends. CDR3 sequence reads: CASSKVGGGRTQHF. In DNA form, the CDR3 reads TGTGCCAGCAGTAAGGTAGGGGGGGGTCGGACCCAGCATTTT.

Only a few counts were recorded for this clonotype. The chain combines TRBV27 with TRBJ2-7; possible D gene TRBD2, 7 bases. V was shortened by 11 bases and J by 5 bases, with 28 bases between the two germline ends. CDR3 size: 16 residues. Germline V gene data show CDR1 as MNHEY and CDR2 as SMNVEV (reference sequence). The CDR3 region is CASSRGAGHPAHEQYF. In DNA, the CDR3 is TGTGCCTCCAGCAGGGGAGCGGGGCACCCTGCCCACGAGCAGTACTTC.

The V gene is TRBV5-1, the J gene TRBJ2-7; 10 bases fit TRBD2. Unmatched junction bases numbered 8, after V lost 0 bases and J lost 2 bases. CDR3 length: 17 residues. Germline assignment: CDR1 SGHRS and CDR2 YFSETQ. CDR3 protein: CASSLEASGRLPYEQYF. Written as DNA, the CDR3 is TGCGCCAGCAGCTTGGAGGCTAGCGGGAGACTACCCTACGAGCAGTACTTC. The full variable domain, its missing parts supplied by reference TRBV5-1 and TRBJ2-7, is KAGVTQTPRYLIKTRGQQVTLSCSPISGHRSVSWYQQTPGQGLQFLFEYFSETQRNKGNFPGRFSGRQFSNSRSEMNVSTLELGDSALYLCASSLEASGRLPYEQYFGPGTRLTVT.

This clonotype was counted a few times. The V call is TRBV28, the J call TRBJ2-2, with a weak D call TRBD2 (6 bases). The CDR3 is 12 amino acids. V lost 7 bases, J lost 9 bases, and 12 bases lay in between. Germline CDR1 is MDHEN and CDR2 is SYDVKM. CDR3 in DNA: TGTGCCAGCACCCCTGGAGGGAGGGAGCTGTTTTTT. It codes for CASTPGGRELFF.

The rearrangement uses TRBV23-1 and TRBJ2-6, with no clear D. TRBV23-1 is flagged as an ORF with uncertain function. This CDR3 contains 16 residues. With 0 bases removed from V and 2 bases from J, the gap between germline ends came to 8 bases. CDR3 residues: CASSQSKRAGANVLTF. The CDR3 region has the DNA TGCGCCAGCAGTCAATCAAAGCGCGCTGGGGCCAACGTCCTGACTTTC.

The CDR3 sequence is CASSAPPDTQYF. The CDR3 nucleotides are TGTGCCAGCAGCGCCCCCCCCGATACGCAGTATTTT. This chain joins TRBV5-6 and TRBJ2-3; D gene uncertain. The germline gives CDR1 SGHDT, CDR2 YYEEEE. V was trimmed by 4 bases and J by 6 bases, leaving 9 bases between them. This CDR3 has 12 residues. Filled out from reference TRBV5-6 and TRBJ2-3, the complete variable domain reads DAGVTQSPTHLIKTRGQQVTLRCSPKSGHDTVSWYQQALGQGPQFIFQYYEEEERQRGNFPDRFSGHQFPNYSSELNVNALLLGDSALYLCASSAPPDTQYFGPGTRLTVL.

This clonotype was seen only a few times. V and J are TRBV6-5 and TRBJ1-6; a possible D gene is TRBD1 (6 bases). The CDR3 runs to 15 residues. V was cut by 5 bases and J by 9 bases, with 17 bases left in between. The germline V gene has CDR1 MNHEY and CDR2 SVGAGI. The CDR3 nucleotides are TGTGCCAGCAGTCTGGGGCAGGGGTTGAGTTCACCCCTCCACTTT. Translation gives CASSLGQGLSSPLHF.

V usage is TRBV5-5 and J usage is TRBJ2-4; the D gene is possibly TRBD1 (5 bases). V shed 3 bases and J shed 0 bases, with 16 bases lying between them. This CDR3 is built from 17 residues. Germline V gene data show CDR1 as SGHKS and CDR2 as YYEKEE (reference sequence). CDR3 region: CASSSPSGSLAKNIQYF. CDR3 DNA sequence: TGTGCCAGCAGCTCCCCTTCAGGGTCTCTAGCCAAAAACATTCAGTACTTC.

This clonotype is medium-sized within its sample. The chain couples TRBV12-3 or TRBV12-4 to TRBJ2-7; TRBD1 matches 7 bases. The trim removed 6 bases at V and 3 bases at J, leaving 5 bases unmatched. The CDR3 runs to 13 residues. This CDR3 is CASRMDRNYEQYF. The CDR3 region has the DNA TGTGCCAGCAGGATGGACAGGAACTACGAGCAGTACTTC.

The genes are TRBV28 and TRBJ2-1; 10 bases are shared with TRBD2. The germline gives CDR1 MDHEN, CDR2 SYDVKM. After removal of 7 bases from V and 7 bases from J, the junction contained 22 bases not matched to a gene. The CDR3 runs to 19 residues. The DNA of the CDR3 is TGTGCCAGCACTTCGACCGGGACTAGCGCCATGGGTCCTGAAAATGAGCAGTTCTTC. As protein: CASTSTGTSAMGPENEQFF.

The rearrangement uses TRBV20-1 and TRBJ1-1; D unresolved. The CDR3 has 15 amino acids. Trimming pared 3 bases from V and 0 bases from J, leaving 14 bases between. Germline CDR1 and CDR2: DFQATT and SNEGSKA (reference sequence). CDR3 sequence reads: CSASPSERLNTEAFF. DNA for the CDR3: TGCAGTGCTAGCCCGTCCGAGAGATTGAACACTGAAGCTTTCTTT.

This chain links TRBV5-6 with TRBJ1-6, with a weak D call TRBD1 (5 bases). CDR3 length: 14 amino acids. The V and J ends lost 1 base and 7 bases respectively, with 9 bases between them. CDR1 is SGHDT and CDR2 is YYEEEE in the germline V gene. In DNA form, the CDR3 reads TGTGCCAGCAGCTTGCAAGGGGTAAATTCACCCCTCCACTTT. This gives the protein CASSLQGVNSPLHF.

The chain joins TRBV4-1 to TRBJ1-1; the match to TRBD1 covers 8 bases. V shed 4 bases, J shed 5 bases, and the junction held 12 bases outside the gene matches. CDR1 is MGHRA, CDR2 YSYEKL, per germline. The CDR3 covers 16 residues. DNA for the CDR3: TGCGCCAGCAGCCCGTGGACAGGGAAATTGAGAACTGAAGCTTTCTTT. The encoded protein is CASSPWTGKLRTEAFF.

The rearrangement joins TRBV6-5 to TRBJ2-1; D remains ambiguous. The V and J ends lost 5 bases and 5 bases respectively, with 10 bases between them. Per the germline V gene, CDR1 is MNHEY and CDR2 is SVGAGI. The CDR3 has 13 residues. CDR3 loop: CASSTRLNNEQFF. The CDR3 DNA follows: TGTGCCAGCAGTACCCGTCTTAACAATGAGCAGTTCTTC.

This chain joins TRBV20-1 and TRBJ1-5; the D gene is possibly TRBD1 (5 bases). CDR1 DFQATT and CDR2 SNEGSKA come from the germline V gene (reference sequence). V was clipped by 5 bases and J by 0 bases, with 11 bases between them. This CDR3 is 14 amino acids long. Written as DNA, the CDR3 is TGCAGTGCTGCGAGGGGAAATAGCAATCAGCCCCAGCATTTT. Translating gives CSAARGNSNQPQHF.

The chain joins TRBV6-5 to TRBJ2-2, with 12 bases matching TRBD2. CDR3 length: 15 residues. After removal of 6 bases from V and 7 bases from J, the junction contained 6 bases not matched to a gene. Germline V lookup: CDR1 MNHEY, CDR2 SVGAGI. The CDR3 is CASRLAGGPGGELFF. CDR3 coding DNA: TGTGCCAGCAGGCTAGCGGGAGGGCCTGGCGGGGAGCTGTTTTTT.

This chain connects TRBV10-3 to TRBJ2-5, with TRBD1 identical over 7 bases. Trimming removed 6 bases from V and 1 base from J; junction bases left unmatched: 5. The V gene's germline CDR1 is ENHRY and CDR2 SYGVKD. The CDR3 runs 14 residues. CDR3 residues: CAISQQGPQETQYF. The CDR3 DNA is TGTGCCATCAGCCAACAGGGGCCCCAAGAGACCCAGTACTTC.

V is TRBV4-1 and J is TRBJ2-7, with TRBD2 as a possible D gene (6 bases). The germline V gene has CDR1 MGHRA and CDR2 YSYEKL. V lost 0 bases and J 5 bases, leaving 17 bases between the germline ends. CDR3 length: 16 amino acids. CDR3 protein: CASSQEGGTHPNEQYF. CDR3 DNA sequence: TGCGCCAGCAGCCAAGAGGGCGGGACCCACCCGAACGAGCAGTACTTC.

This sequence joins TRBV6-5 and TRBJ2-1; the match to TRBD2 covers 9 bases. Germline V CDR1 and CDR2: MNHEY, SVGAGI. This CDR3 spans 16 amino acids. J lost 4 bases, V lost 3 bases, and 7 bases had no gene match. CDR3 residues: CASSYTFSGRYNEQFF. CDR3 bases: TGTGCCAGCAGTTATACTTTCAGCGGGAGGTACAATGAGCAGTTCTTC.